This entry lists 17 T cell receptor beta chains sequenced from one sample in a study of control samples from healthy donors and cancer patients. Clones were sequenced by immunoSEQ multiplex PCR, and TCRdb holds only the in-frame ones, with some missing. The data hold hundreds of thousands of clones, with 75% to 95% observed a single time. The sequenced sample was PBMCs. The receptors come from a man in his forties or fifties with head and neck cancer.

This clone was detected only once. The chain links TRBV6-5 to TRBJ1-4; no definite D call. CDR3 length: 15 residues. CDR1 and CDR2 from the germline V gene are MNHEY and SVGAGI. V was cut by 2 bases and J by 3 bases, with 10 bases left in between. The CDR3 DNA reads TGTGCCAGCAGTTACGAGGGCTCCCCTAATGAAAAACTGTTTTTT. Encoded protein: CASSYEGSPNEKLFF.

The chain links TRBV7-2 to TRBJ1-2; D unresolved. CDR3 size: 13 residues. The germline V gene encodes CDR1 SGHTA and CDR2 FQGNSA. V gave up 5 bases and J gave up 2 bases, with 9 bases separating them. The CDR3 bases are TGTGCCAGCAGCGTGACACAGAACTATGGCTACACCTTC. As protein: CASSVTQNYGYTF.

This clone was detected only a few times. The rearrangement links TRBV7-6 to TRBJ1-5; D remains ambiguous. CDR1 SGHVS and CDR2 FNYEAQ come from the germline V gene. The germline V and J ends were trimmed by 5 bases and 2 bases, with 13 bases remaining between them. The CDR3 totals 15 residues. CDR3 nucleotides: TGTGCCAGCAGCGCGTCCGCCATTCGCAATCAGCCCCAGCATTTT. This codes for CASSASAIRNQPQHF.

The CDR3 loop reads CASSGLAGGLGKNIQYF. CDR3 bases: TGTGCCAGCAGCGGGCTAGCGGGAGGGCTGGGCAAAAACATTCAGTACTTC. The V and J genes are TRBV11-2 and TRBJ2-4; 12 nucleotides align to TRBD2. This CDR3 comprises 17 residues. The germline V gene has CDR1 SGHAT and CDR2 FQNNGV. Trimming took 5 bases from V and 3 from J; bases not matched to a gene: 8.

V gene TRBV20-1 combines with J gene TRBJ2-1, with TRBD2 identical over 13 bases. V was pared by 3 bases and J by 6 bases, with 5 bases of the junction left unmatched. CDR3 length: 15 residues. CDR1 is DFQATT and CDR2 is SNEGSKA in the germline V gene (reference sequence). CDR3 in amino acids: CSASTGTSGTNEQFF. In DNA form, the CDR3 reads TGCAGTGCTAGTACCGGGACTAGCGGGACCAATGAGCAGTTCTTC.

The V call is TRBV2, the J call TRBJ2-3; 7 nucleotides agree with TRBD2. Losses at the gene ends were 0 bases for V and 2 bases for J; bases not matched to a gene: 11. CDR3 length equals 18 residues. The germline V gene has CDR1 SNHLY and CDR2 FYNNEI. CDR3 coding DNA: TGTGCCAGCAGTGAAGCAATTAGCACGGGAGGCCCCACAGATACGCAGTATTTT. Translated: CASSEAISTGGPTDTQYF. Full variable domain (remainder filled in from reference TRBV2 and TRBJ2-3): EPEVTQTPSHQVTQMGQEVILRCVPISNHLYFYWYRQILGQKVEFLVSFYNNEISEKSEIFDDQFSVERPDGSNFTLKIRSTKLEDSAMYFCASSEAISTGGPTDTQYFGPGTRLTVL.

This clone was observed a single time. The junction differs from germline at one of its ends, possibly a read error. V gene TRBV9 combines with J gene TRBJ2-5, with a tentative D call TRBD1 (5 bases). This CDR3 has 13 amino acids. CDR1 and CDR2 (germline): SGDLS, YYNGEE. The CDR3 sequence: CASSDDSQGTQYF. DNA of the CDR3: TGTGCCAGCAGTGACGACAGTCAAGGGACCCAGTACTTC. The full variable domain, in which reference TRBV9 and TRBJ2-5 provide the parts outside the CDR3, is DSGVTQTPKHLITATGQRVTLRCSPRSGDLSVYWYQQSLDQGLQFLIQYYNGEERAKGNILERFSAQQFPDLHSELNLSSLELGDSALYFCASSDDSQGTQYFGPGTRLLVL.

This chain uses TRBV4-1 with TRBJ2-2; 8 bases fit TRBD1. The germline V gene encodes CDR1 MGHRA and CDR2 YSYEKL. The CDR3 is 19 amino acids. J was trimmed by 6 bases and V by 3 bases; bases with no gene match: 18. CDR3 in DNA: TGCGCCAGCAGCCAGAGAGGGCAGGGGGCCCCTTTTTTTGCCGGGGAGCTGTTTTTT. It specifies CASSQRGQGAPFFAGELFF.

This rearrangement joins TRBV18 to TRBJ2-1; TRBD2 might be the D (6 bases). The CDR3 has 17 residues. With 1 base removed from V and 8 bases from J, the gap between germline ends came to 21 bases. Germline V gene sequence: CDR1 KGHSH, CDR2 LQKENI. CDR3 region: CASSPRERLDPWDEQFF. The CDR3 DNA follows: TGTGCCAGCTCACCACGGGAAAGACTAGATCCTTGGGATGAGCAGTTCTTC.

V gene TRBV14 combines with J gene TRBJ1-1; TRBD1 matches 7 bases. This CDR3 is 15 amino acids long. V lost 4 bases to trimming and J lost 1 base; unmatched junction nucleotides: 6. The germline gives CDR1 SGHDN, CDR2 FVKESK. The CDR3 sequence is CASSPRQGTNTEAFF. In DNA form, the CDR3 reads TGTGCCAGCAGCCCCCGACAGGGAACGAACACTGAAGCTTTCTTT.

This chain links TRBV7-9 with TRBJ1-6; the match to TRBD1 covers 9 bases. V was clipped by 4 bases and J by 8 bases; unmatched bases: 9. Germline loops: CDR1 SEHNR, CDR2 FQNEAQ (reference sequence). CDR3 length: 16 residues. The CDR3 sequence is CASSSAPGQGHSPLHF. DNA for the CDR3: TGTGCCAGCAGCTCCGCTCCGGGACAGGGACATTCACCCCTCCACTTT.

The chain couples TRBV19 to TRBJ1-4; D might be TRBD1 (6 bases). CDR1 LNHDA and CDR2 SQIVND come from the germline V gene (reference sequence). The CDR3 extends over 16 amino acids. Trimming took off 9 bases at V and 0 bases at J, with 17 bases between the two ends. The CDR3 DNA sequence: TGTGCCAGCACGGGGGCCTCTTCTGCAACTAATGAAAAACTGTTTTTT. This sequence encodes CASTGASSATNEKLFF.

The rearrangement joins TRBV7-2 to TRBJ2-7; 8 bases match TRBD1. This CDR3 has 14 residues. V was clipped by 4 bases and J by 3 bases; unmatched bases: 5. Looked up from germline, CDR1 is SGHTA and CDR2 is FQGNSA. CDR3 sequence (DNA): TGTGCCAGCAGCTCTCCCACAGGGGGCTACGAGCAGTACTTC. This gives the protein CASSSPTGGYEQYF.

This sequence joins TRBV5-6 and TRBJ2-7; 14 bases line up with TRBD2. With 4 bases clipped from V and 9 bases from J, the junction kept 6 bases outside the gene matches. The V gene's germline CDR1 is SGHDT and CDR2 YYEEEE. This CDR3 has 14 amino acids. The CDR3 loop is CASSAAGTSGGQYF. CDR3 nucleotides: TGTGCCAGCAGCGCAGCAGGGACTAGCGGGGGGCAGTACTTC.

In nucleotides, the CDR3 is TGTGCCAGCAGGGGGATGGGCGAGCAGTACTTC. Translated: CASRGMGEQYF. The rearrangement joins TRBV11-2 to TRBJ2-7, with D unclear. The germline V and J ends were trimmed by 6 bases and 6 bases, with 9 bases remaining between them. CDR3 length equals 11 residues. Looked up from germline, CDR1 is SGHAT and CDR2 is FQNNGV.

V and J are TRBV11-3 and TRBJ1-5; no firm D call. The length of the CDR3 is 14 residues. Trimming took off 0 bases at V and 6 bases at J, with 9 bases between the two ends. The germline gives CDR1 SGHNT, CDR2 YENEEA. The CDR3 sequence is CASSLDCIGQPQHF. DNA for the CDR3: TGTGCCAGCAGCTTAGACTGTATCGGTCAGCCCCAGCATTTT.

This clone was counted once. The J gene is TRBJ1-5, the V gene TRBV28; TRBD1 is a possible D gene (5 bases). V was pared by 3 bases and J by 3 bases, with 9 bases between. Germline V gives CDR1 MDHEN, CDR2 SYDVKM. The CDR3 consists of 14 residues. The CDR3 nucleotides are TGTGCCAGCAGTTTGGGGGTTTACAATCAGCCCCAGCATTTT. This encodes CASSLGVYNQPQHF.